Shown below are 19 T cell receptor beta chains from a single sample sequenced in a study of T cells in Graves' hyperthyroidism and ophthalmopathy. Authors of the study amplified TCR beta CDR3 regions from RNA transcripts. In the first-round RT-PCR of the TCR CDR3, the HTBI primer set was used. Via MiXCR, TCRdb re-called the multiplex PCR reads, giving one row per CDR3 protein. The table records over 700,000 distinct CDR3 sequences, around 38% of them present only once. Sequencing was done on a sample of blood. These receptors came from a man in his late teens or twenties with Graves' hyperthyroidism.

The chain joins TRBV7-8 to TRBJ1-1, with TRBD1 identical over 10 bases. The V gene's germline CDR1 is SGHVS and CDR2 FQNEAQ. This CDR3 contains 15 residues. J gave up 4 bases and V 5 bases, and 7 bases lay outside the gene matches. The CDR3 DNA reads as TGTGCCAGCAGCCGTGGGACAGGGGCCGTCACTGAAGCTTTCTTT. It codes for CASSRGTGAVTEAFF.

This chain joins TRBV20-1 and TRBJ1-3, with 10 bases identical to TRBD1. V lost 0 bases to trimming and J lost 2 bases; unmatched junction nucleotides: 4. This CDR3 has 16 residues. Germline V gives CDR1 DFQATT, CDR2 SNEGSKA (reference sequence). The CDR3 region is CSAREGQGITGNTIYF. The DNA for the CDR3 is TGCAGTGCTAGAGAGGGACAGGGGATAACTGGAAACACCATATATTTT.

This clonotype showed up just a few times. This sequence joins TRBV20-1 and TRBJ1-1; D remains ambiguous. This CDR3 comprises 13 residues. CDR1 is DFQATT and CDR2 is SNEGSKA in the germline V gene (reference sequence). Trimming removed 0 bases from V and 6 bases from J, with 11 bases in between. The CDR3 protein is CSARDLMRAEAFF. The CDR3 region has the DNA TGCAGTGCTAGAGATTTAATGCGCGCTGAAGCTTTCTTT.

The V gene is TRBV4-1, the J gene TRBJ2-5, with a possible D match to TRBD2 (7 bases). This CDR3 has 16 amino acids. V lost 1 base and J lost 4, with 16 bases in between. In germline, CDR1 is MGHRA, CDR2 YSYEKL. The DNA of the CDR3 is TGCGCCAGCAGCCAAGCGGGGGGAACAGGGCTAGAGACCCAGTACTTC. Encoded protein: CASSQAGGTGLETQYF.

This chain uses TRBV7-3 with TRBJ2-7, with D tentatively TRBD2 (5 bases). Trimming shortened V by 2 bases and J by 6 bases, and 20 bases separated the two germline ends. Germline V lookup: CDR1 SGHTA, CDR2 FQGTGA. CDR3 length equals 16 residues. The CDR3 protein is CASSLSPGISTSEQYF. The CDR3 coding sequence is TGTGCCAGCAGCTTATCTCCGGGGATCTCAACGAGCGAGCAGTACTTC.

The CDR3 protein is CATSGRDYYGYTF. In DNA, the CDR3 is TGTGCCACCAGCGGCAGGGACTACTATGGCTACACCTTC. The V call is TRBV15, the J call TRBJ1-2; D perhaps matches TRBD1 (5 bases). Germline lookup yields CDR1 LNHNV and CDR2 YYDKDF (reference sequence). The CDR3 consists of 13 residues. Deletions cut 5 bases from V and 3 bases from J, with 10 bases between.

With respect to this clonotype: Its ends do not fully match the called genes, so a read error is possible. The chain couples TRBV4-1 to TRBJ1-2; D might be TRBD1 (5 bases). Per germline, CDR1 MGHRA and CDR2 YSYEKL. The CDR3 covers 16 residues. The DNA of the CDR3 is TGCGCTAGCAGCCCATACTCACGGGGGTTTGACTATGGCTACACCTTC. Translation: CASSPYSRGFDYGYTF.

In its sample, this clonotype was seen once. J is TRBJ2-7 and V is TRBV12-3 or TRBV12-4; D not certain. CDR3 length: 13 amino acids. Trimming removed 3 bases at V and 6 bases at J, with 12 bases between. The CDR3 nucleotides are TGTGCCAGCAGTTTGAAGCCTGGAAGCGAGCAGTACTTC. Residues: CASSLKPGSEQYF.

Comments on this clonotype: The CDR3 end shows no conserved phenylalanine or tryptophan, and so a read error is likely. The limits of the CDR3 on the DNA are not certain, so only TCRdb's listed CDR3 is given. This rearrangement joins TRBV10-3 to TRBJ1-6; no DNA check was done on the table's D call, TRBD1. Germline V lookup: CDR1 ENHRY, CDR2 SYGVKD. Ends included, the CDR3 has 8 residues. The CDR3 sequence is CAISERGT.

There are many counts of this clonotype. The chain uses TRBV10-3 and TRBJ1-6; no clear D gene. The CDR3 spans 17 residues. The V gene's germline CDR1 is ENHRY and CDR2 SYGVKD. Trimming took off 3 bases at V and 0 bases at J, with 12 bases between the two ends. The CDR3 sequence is CAISEKGTGSYNSPLHF. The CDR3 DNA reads TGTGCCATCAGTGAAAAGGGAACGGGCTCCTATAATTCACCCCTCCACTTT.

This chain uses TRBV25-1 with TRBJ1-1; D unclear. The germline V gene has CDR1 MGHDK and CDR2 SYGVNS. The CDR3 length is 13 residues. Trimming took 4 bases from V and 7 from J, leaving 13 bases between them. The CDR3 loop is CASSAPLSGEAFF. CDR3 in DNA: TGTGCCAGCAGTGCTCCCCTCTCTGGTGAAGCTTTCTTT.

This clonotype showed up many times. DNA for the CDR3: TGCAGCGTTGACGAAACCCAAGAGACCCAGTACTTC. Encoded protein: CSVDETQETQYF. V usage is TRBV29-1 and J usage is TRBJ2-5, with D unresolved. V was shortened by 3 bases and J by 1 base, with 6 bases between the two germline ends. Germline V gene data show CDR1 as SQVTM and CDR2 as ANQGSEA. The length of the CDR3 is 12 residues.

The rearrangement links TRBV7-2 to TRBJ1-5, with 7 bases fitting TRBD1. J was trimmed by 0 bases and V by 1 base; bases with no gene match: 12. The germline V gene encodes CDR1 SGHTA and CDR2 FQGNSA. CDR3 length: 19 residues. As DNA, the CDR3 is TGTGCCAGCAGCTTAGTTCCCCTCGACAGGGACTTTAGCAATCAGCCCCAGCATTTT. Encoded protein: CASSLVPLDRDFSNQPQHF.

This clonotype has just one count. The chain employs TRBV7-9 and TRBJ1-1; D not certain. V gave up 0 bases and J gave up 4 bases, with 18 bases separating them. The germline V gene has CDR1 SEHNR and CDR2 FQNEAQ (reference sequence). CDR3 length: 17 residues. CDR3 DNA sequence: TGTGCCAGCAGCTTAGCCGGTATGAACACCGGGCCCACTGAAGCTTTCTTT. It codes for CASSLAGMNTGPTEAFF.

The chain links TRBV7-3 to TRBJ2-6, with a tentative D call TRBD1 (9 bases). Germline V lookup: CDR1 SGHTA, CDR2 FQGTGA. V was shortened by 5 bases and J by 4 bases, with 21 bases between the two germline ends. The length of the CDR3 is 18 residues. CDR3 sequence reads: CASSPDRGLDFGANVLTF. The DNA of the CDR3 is TGTGCCAGCAGCCCGGACAGGGGACTAGATTTCGGGGCCAACGTCCTGACTTTC. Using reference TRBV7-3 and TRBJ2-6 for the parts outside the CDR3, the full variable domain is GAGVSQTPSNKVTEKGKYVELRCDPISGHTALYWYRQSLGQGPEFLIYFQGTGAADDSGLPNDRFFAVRPEGSVSTLKIQRTERGDSAVYLCASSPDRGLDFGANVLTFGAGSRLTVL.

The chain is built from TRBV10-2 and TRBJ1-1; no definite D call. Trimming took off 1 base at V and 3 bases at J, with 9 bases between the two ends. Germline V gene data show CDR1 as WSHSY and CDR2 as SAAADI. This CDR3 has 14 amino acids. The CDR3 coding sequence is TGCGCCAGCAGTGAGTACTGGGGTTACACTGAAGCTTTCTTT. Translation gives CASSEYWGYTEAFF.

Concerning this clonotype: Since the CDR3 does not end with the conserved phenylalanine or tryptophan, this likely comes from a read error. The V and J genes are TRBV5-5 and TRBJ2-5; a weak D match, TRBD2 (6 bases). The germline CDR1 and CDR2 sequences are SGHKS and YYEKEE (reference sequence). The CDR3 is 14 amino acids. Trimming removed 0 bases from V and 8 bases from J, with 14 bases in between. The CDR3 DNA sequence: TGTGCCAGCAGCTTGGAAGATATCGGGGGAACCCAGTACCTC. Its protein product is CASSLEDIGGTQYL.

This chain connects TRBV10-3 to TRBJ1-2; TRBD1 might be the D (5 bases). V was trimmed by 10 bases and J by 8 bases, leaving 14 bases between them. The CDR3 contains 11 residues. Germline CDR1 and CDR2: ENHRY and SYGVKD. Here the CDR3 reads CATLDTEGYTF. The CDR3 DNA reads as TGTGCCACCCTGGACACGGAGGGCTACACCTTC.

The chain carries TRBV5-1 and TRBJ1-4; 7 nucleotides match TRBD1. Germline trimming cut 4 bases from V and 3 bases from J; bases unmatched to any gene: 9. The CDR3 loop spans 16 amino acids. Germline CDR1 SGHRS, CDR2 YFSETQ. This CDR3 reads CASSNPTGEANEKLFF. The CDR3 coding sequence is TGCGCCAGCAGCAACCCAACAGGGGAAGCTAATGAAAAACTGTTTTTT.